This TCR beta chain was observed in a study of metastatic and nonmetastatic thyroid tumors. Across the study: Repertoires from malignant and benign thyroid patients were compared across blood and tumor or nodule tissue.

Original processing methods: Clinicopathological groups differed in CDR3, with these differences serving to build a distant-metastasis classifier for papillary thyroid cancer. TCRdb re-called clones via MiXCR from the PCR reads. For this entry, the V and J calls and clone size follow TCRdb and not the study's own pipeline. The sample records around 21,000 clones, 22% being singletons. In its sample, this clone was seen many times. Its cognate antigen is unknown. Overall study findings and caveats: Significantly higher TCR beta diversity was reportedly seen in malignant thyroid tumors than benign nodules, in blood and tumor.

Deletions cut 1 base from V and 3 bases from J, with 9 bases between. The CDR3 length is 14 residues. Germline assignment: CDR1 MDHEN and CDR2 SYDVKM. Thyroid surgery had not been preceded by any treatment in any patient. The specimen was tumor tissue. The sequence was obtained from a male donor with papillary thyroid cancer or a benign thyroid nodule (not recorded which). Some clones in this sample may be carry-over from other donors' samples. This sequence joins TRBV28 and TRBJ1-1; D unresolved. This CDR3 is CASSLFTDDTEAFF. CDR3 DNA sequence: TGTGCCAGCAGTTTATTCACAGACGACACTGAAGCTTTCTTT.